Below, 18 T cell receptor beta chains from the same sample are listed, as sequenced in a study of response to subunit inactivated influenza vaccine. One entry per CDR3 protein results from TCRdb running MiXCR on the RT-PCR reads. Of about 780,000 distinct CDR3 sequences in the sample, approximately 17% were seen once. This material consisted of PBMCs from blood, taken 4 to 6 days after vaccination. Source of these receptors: a man aged 45-60 years who received an inactivated influenza vaccine.

Of note for this clonotype: The junction differs from germline at one of its ends, possibly a read error. The chain uses TRBV24-1 and TRBJ2-1, with D perhaps assigned TRBD1 or TRBD2 (5 bases each). The CDR3 runs to 16 residues. Germline V CDR1 and CDR2: KGHDR, SFDVKD. The CDR3: CASSDSTRGGRDEQFF. The CDR3 DNA reads TGTGCCTCCAGTGATTCGACTCGGGGCGGTAGGGATGAGCAGTTCTTC.

This clonotype has just a few counts. V gene TRBV5-1 combines with J gene TRBJ2-3; D is perhaps TRBD1 or TRBD2 (5 bases each). Germline CDR1 is SGHRS and CDR2 is YFSETQ. Deletions cut 4 bases from V and 1 base from J, with 10 bases between. This CDR3 has 14 residues. The DNA of the CDR3 is TGCGCCAGCAGCCAAGTGGGGGGCACAGATACGCAGTATTTT. Its protein product is CASSQVGGTDTQYF.

In this sample, this clonotype turned up a few times. The chain carries TRBV6-5 and TRBJ1-3; D is unresolved. With 0 bases removed from V and 3 bases from J, the gap between germline ends came to 6 bases. There are 14 residues in the CDR3. Germline V CDR1 and CDR2: MNHEY, SVGAGI. The CDR3 DNA follows: TGTGCCAGCAGTTACTCGAGCCTTGGAAACACCATATATTTT. It yields the protein CASSYSSLGNTIYF.

The V call is TRBV28, the J call TRBJ2-7; 8 nucleotides agree with TRBD1. V shed 4 bases and J 5 bases; nucleotides not matched to a gene: 13. The CDR3 loop spans 16 amino acids. Looked up from germline, CDR1 is MDHEN and CDR2 is SYDVKM. The CDR3 spells CASSYTIGQGTHEQYF. The CDR3 DNA is TGTGCCAGCAGTTACACAATCGGACAGGGAACACACGAGCAGTACTTC.

There are a few counts of this clonotype. CDR3 nucleotide sequence: TGTGCCAGCAGTTCGCCGTGGCAGGGCCATAATTCACCCCTCCACTTT. It yields the protein CASSSPWQGHNSPLHF. The gene calls are TRBV12-3 or TRBV12-4 and TRBJ1-6; TRBD1 might be the D (5 bases). CDR3 size: 16 residues. The V end was cut by 4 bases, the J end by 5 bases, with 15 bases between.

The rearrangement uses TRBV6-9 and TRBJ2-1; 11 bases fit TRBD2. V shed 5 bases and J 2 bases; nucleotides not matched to a gene: 14. The CDR3 has 19 residues. The germline gives CDR1 MNHGY, CDR2 SVAAGI. The DNA of the CDR3 is TGTGCCAGCAGTCAATGGTTTAGCGGGAGGGCCGGAACCTACAATGAGCAGTTCTTC. It codes for CASSQWFSGRAGTYNEQFF.

This clonotype has more than one count but fewer than ten. The J gene is TRBJ2-7, the V gene TRBV20-1, with TRBD1 matching over 10 bases. CDR3 size: 13 residues. Trimming at V came to 1 base and at J to 6 bases, leaving 3 bases not matched to a gene. Germline V CDR1 and CDR2: DFQATT, SNEGSKA (reference sequence). The CDR3 is CSARVGQGREQYF. For the CDR3, the DNA is TGCAGTGCTAGAGTGGGACAGGGGCGCGAGCAGTACTTC.

This clonotype showed up just a few times. V gene TRBV29-1 combines with J gene TRBJ2-7, with 11 bases fitting TRBD2. Germline-derived CDR1 and CDR2 are SQVTM and ANQGSEA. J was trimmed by 4 bases and V by 4 bases; bases with no gene match: 6. This CDR3 region has 14 residues. CDR3 DNA: TGCAGCGTTGTACTAGCGGGAGTAAGTTACGAGCAGTACTTC. This codes for CSVVLAGVSYEQYF.

This clonotype was picked up many times. The CDR3 here is CASSPRTGEETQYF. DNA for the CDR3: TGTGCCAGCAGTCCTCGGACAGGGGAGGAGACCCAGTACTTC. V gene TRBV12-3 or TRBV12-4 combines with J gene TRBJ2-5, with TRBD1 matching over 9 bases. After removal of 5 bases from V and 5 bases from J, the junction contained 6 bases not matched to a gene. CDR3 length: 14 residues.

This clonotype was seen more than once but under ten times. The CDR3 spells CAIRGLAGEGTYNEQFF. The CDR3 coding sequence is TGTGCCATCAGGGGACTAGCGGGAGAAGGTACCTACAATGAGCAGTTCTTC. The chain employs TRBV10-3 and TRBJ2-1, with 14 bases lining up with TRBD2. The CDR3 loop spans 17 amino acids. Germline CDR1 reads ENHRY; CDR2 reads SYGVKD. The V and J ends lost 6 bases and 2 bases, in that order; junction bases with no gene match: 6.

The CDR3 loop reads CASSSQAGGTYEQYF. In DNA form, the CDR3 reads TGTGCCAGCAGCTCCCAGGCGGGGGGCACCTACGAGCAGTACTTC. This chain uses TRBV7-6 with TRBJ2-7, with 8 bases identical to TRBD2. Per the germline V gene, CDR1 is SGHVS and CDR2 is FNYEAQ. The CDR3 consists of 15 residues. Unmatched junction bases numbered 7, after V lost 4 bases and J lost 2 bases. Complete variable domain (other parts from reference TRBV7-6 and TRBJ2-7): GAGVSQSPRYKVTKRGQDVALRCDPISGHVSLYWYRQALGQGPEFLTYFNYEAQQDKSGLPNDRFSAERPEGSISTLTIQRTEQRDSAMYRCASSSQAGGTYEQYFGPGTRLTVT.

There are a few counts of this clonotype. The CDR3 DNA is TGTGCCAGCAGCTTATACCAGCGGGAGGGCACAGATACGCAGTATTTT. Encoded protein: CASSLYQREGTDTQYF. The J gene is TRBJ2-3, the V gene TRBV7-2; 9 nucleotides match TRBD2. The V and J ends lost 2 bases and 1 base, in that order; junction bases with no gene match: 4. Germline V lookup: CDR1 SGHTA, CDR2 FQGNSA. This CDR3 has 16 residues.

Only a few counts were recorded for this clonotype. The gene calls are TRBV28 and TRBJ2-7; 9 positions agree with TRBD1. Germline loops: CDR1 MDHEN, CDR2 SYDVKM. J gave up 7 bases and V 7 bases, and 17 bases lay outside the gene matches. The CDR3 totals 16 residues. The CDR3 DNA reads TGTGCCAGCACCCTAACGGCGCTACAGGGGGCAGGGGAGCAGTACTTC. Encoded protein: CASTLTALQGAGEQYF.

The rearrangement uses TRBV6-5 and TRBJ2-1, with 7 bases fitting TRBD1. Germline lookup yields CDR1 MNHEY and CDR2 SVGAGI. Trimming cost V 0 bases and J 5 bases; bases outside gene matches: 7. This CDR3 contains 16 residues. Written as DNA, the CDR3 is TGTGCCAGCAGTTACTCGCGCGACAGGGTCCACAATGAGCAGTTCTTC. Residues: CASSYSRDRVHNEQFF.

This clonotype was seen a handful of times. The CDR3 DNA reads as TGTGCCAGCAGTTTTCACTCTGAAGCTTTCTTT. This encodes CASSFHSEAFF. The chain carries TRBV12-3 or TRBV12-4 and TRBJ1-1; no firm D call. This CDR3 spans 11 amino acids. V lost 3 bases to trimming and J lost 6 bases, with 5 bases between them.

The chain carries TRBV30 and TRBJ2-1, with D perhaps matching TRBD2 (6 bases). Trimming removed 7 bases at V and 4 bases at J, with 17 bases between. Germline V CDR1 and CDR2: GTSNPN, SVGIG (reference sequence). This CDR3 region has 14 residues. Written as DNA, the CDR3 is TGTGCCTTGTATCCGGGACTTCATTACAATGAGCAGTTCTTC. It is translated as CALYPGLHYNEQFF.

The chain links TRBV28 to TRBJ2-1; 9 bases line up with TRBD1. Germline CDR1 MDHEN, CDR2 SYDVKM. The V segment lost 6 bases and the J segment 7 bases; nucleotides outside the gene matches: 10. The CDR3 consists of 15 residues. The CDR3 sequence: CASSQSGQGINEQFF. In DNA, the CDR3 is TGTGCCAGCAGCCAAAGCGGACAGGGGATTAATGAGCAGTTCTTC.

This clonotype has ten or more counts. Germline is not matched at one junction end, which may reflect a read error. The V and J genes are TRBV2 and TRBJ2-1; D gene unclear. Germline values: CDR1 SNHLY, CDR2 FYNNEI. The CDR3 is 14 residues long. In DNA form, the CDR3 reads TGCGCCAGCAGTGAATTGAGCTCCTACAATGAGCAGTTCTTC. Translation gives CASSELSSYNEQFF. The full variable domain, with the rest looked up from reference TRBV2 and TRBJ2-1, is EPEVTQTPSHQVTQMGQEVILRCVPISNHLYFYWYRQILGQKVEFLVSFYNNEISEKSEIFDDQFSVERPDGSNFTLKIRSTKLEDSAMYFCASSELSSYNEQFFGPGTRLTVL.